These T cell receptor beta chains were read from a single sample in a study of tumor-infiltrating lymphocytes in primary liver carcinoma. TCRdb reanalysed the multiplex PCR reads using MiXCR and keeps one entry per CDR3 protein. In the table there are roughly 40,000 distinct CDR3 sequences, roughly 75% of which are singletons. The sequencing input was tumor-adjacent normal liver tissue. Receptor source: a woman aged 25-40 years with primary liver carcinoma and hepatitis B virus infection. Both conserved end residues are trimmed from each CDR3. D genes are given only for firm matches. Expanded clones are given a class, and other clones once, few, many or no size at all.

size,D,V,CDR3
NA,NA,TRBV29-1,SVASPGLSEKLF
NA,NA,TRBV29-1,SVGLGANYGYT
NA,NA,TRBV11-2,ASSSGLGTDTQY
NA,NA,TRBV6-5,TSSLLGGEQY
NA,NA,TRBV28,PSYAEGGNNQPQH
NA,NA,TRBV6-1,ASSERRDTLYSDHPQH
NA,NA,TRBV7-2,ASSYGFGALNTEAF
NA,NA,TRBV11-2,ASSPNTDTQY
NA,NA,TRBV11-2,ASSFGWRALGREQY
many,TRBD1,TRBV6-6,ASSYSDRGGNQPQH
NA,NA,TRBV11-1,SSSLGQDYTEAF
NA,NA,TRBV4-2,ASSQEAQWTNEQF
NA,NA,TRBV4-2,ASSQRWPRRGPGDENIQY
NA,TRBD2,TRBV11-2,GCSLTGLVKNIQY
NA,NA,TRBV11-1,ASSLATASYEQH
NA,NA,TRBV28,ANRGYRGGTGELF
NA,TRBD1,TRBV7-9,TSSPKQGACQNEQY
many,NA,TRBV6-5,ASSYYPPPGLSYNEQF
once,NA,TRBV29-1,SAGKDSPAETQY
NA,NA,TRBV4-3,ASSQDVDYNEEF
NA,TRBD2,TRBV11-2,ASSSLTSVRSYEQY
once,NA,TRBV28,ASSSFQWKETQY
NA,TRBD2,TRBV2,ASSRRLAGGDAQY
NA,NA,TRBV4-3,ASGQDWQGSYEQY
NA,TRBD1,TRBV29-1,SIERDRPNYGYT
NA,TRBD2,TRBV11-2,ASSKGEGLAVGSGQF
NA,TRBD2,TRBV6-2/TRBV6-3,ASNRGGSASYEQY
NA,TRBD2,TRBV4-3,ASSQVRRERETHY
NA,NA,TRBV6-5,VSSYNGRGSGYT
NA,NA,TRBV5-8,ASSFKGQPYEQY
NA,TRBD2,TRBV7-9,AISSGGLSYELY
NA,TRBD1,TRBV10-1,ASSEYGTGHYDEQF
many,NA,TRBV12-3/TRBV12-4,ASSFQGGVTEAF
NA,TRBD2,TRBV6-1,ASNITSGSHNEQF
NA,NA,TRBV5-6,ASRLDSYEQY
NA,NA,TRBV4-3,ASSQGFVGARYTQY
many,TRBD1,TRBV7-9,ASSSWDSDNEQY
NA,TRBD2,TRBV6-5,TSSYLASGSSEEY
NA,NA,TRBV11-2,ASSLEGLVMGAQY
NA,NA,TRBV4-3,ASKQVRYSPLH
NA,NA,TRBV29-1,SVEDRWADGHT
NA,TRBD1,TRBV12-3/TRBV12-4,ASSSTGGRENQY
medium-sized,TRBD1,TRBV4-1,ASSQDRQGAGYGYT
NA,NA,TRBV4-3,ASSLNSFTYRETQY
many,NA,TRBV4-3,ASKSGAETGELF
NA,TRBD2,TRBV4-2,ASSQGPVVAGQNEQL
NA,TRBD1,TRBV11-1,ANSRAGGTGTHY
once,NA,TRBV19,ASSPPSGGGYNEQF
NA,TRBD1,TRBV2,ASSMTGGFSGANVLT
NA,NA,TRBV6-5,ASSADGEFGVLF
NA,NA,TRBV19,ASRSSGANVLT
NA,NA,TRBV7-9,SSSLPTHRYEQC
NA,NA,TRBV5-4,ASNGLREQTTDTQY